The clone carrying this T cell receptor (beta chain) showed up just a few times. Its antigen is as yet unknown. These data come from a study of cytomegalovirus exposure and HLA in healthy donors. Findings and limits, study-wide: There were some V segments, including TRBV6-2 and TRBV6-3, excluded as indistinguishable.

A multiplex PCR was run with 60 Vbeta primers and 13 Jbeta primers. Assay: immunoSEQ multiplex PCR; the TCRdb copy retains only in-frame clones and omits some. Of some 130,000 clones in the sample, approximately 63% were seen once. Deletions cut 6 bases from V and 5 bases from J, with 19 bases between. CDR3 size: 15 residues. Germline V CDR1 and CDR2: MDHEN, SYDVKM. The chain links TRBV28 to TRBJ1-1, with D possibly TRBD1 on 5 matching bases. This clonotype originated in a woman aged 55-70 years in good health and CMV-seropositive. Sequences were obtained from PBMCs. The CDR3 loop is CASSIPLGGLTEAFF. The DNA for the CDR3 is TGTGCCAGCAGCATTCCCCTCGGGGGGTTGACTGAAGCTTTCTTT.